A selection of T cell receptor beta chains follows, all from one sample in a study of T cells after posttransplantation cyclophosphamide. Profiling relied on immunoSEQ multiplex PCR, and the TCRdb table lists in-frame clones only, not all of them. There are about 38,000 clones in the sample, none observed a single time. The sequencing sample was made of PBMCs. Receptors were obtained from a young man in good health and a related stem cell transplant donor. Both conserved end residues are part of each CDR3. Each record gives: clone size, V gene, J gene, D gene, CDR3 protein, CDR3 DNA. A D gene is named only where the DNA matches it firmly. Not every row has a clone size; where given, it reads once, few, many or a size class.

size: few
V: TRBV12-3/TRBV12-4
J: TRBJ2-1
D: TRBD2
CDR3: CASRRYGTSGGLFNEQFF
DNA: TGTGCCAGCAGGCGTTATGGGACTAGCGGGGGGCTATTTAATGAGCAGTTCTTC

size: many
V: TRBV10-2
J: TRBJ1-1
D: TRBD1
CDR3: CASSRQGGSEAFF
DNA: TGCGCCAGCAGCCGACAGGGGGGCTCTGAAGCTTTCTTT

size: many
V: TRBV5-5
J: TRBJ2-7
D: TRBD2
CDR3: CASSSPGLAAFSYEQYF
DNA: TGTGCCAGCAGCTCCCCGGGACTAGCGGCCTTCTCCTACGAGCAGTACTTC

size: many
V: TRBV19
J: TRBJ2-1
D: TRBD2
CDR3: CASSIGLAEYNEQFF
DNA: TGTGCCAGTAGTATAGGACTAGCGGAGTACAATGAGCAGTTCTTC

size: many
V: TRBV6-6
J: TRBJ1-6
D: TRBD1
CDR3: CASSYGVGGGNSPLHF
DNA: TGTGCCAGCAGTTACGGGGTAGGGGGCGGTAATTCACCCCTCCACTTT

size: many
V: TRBV7-2
J: TRBJ1-5
D: TRBD1
CDR3: CASSSGQGIQPQHF
DNA: TGTGCCAGCAGCTCTGGACAGGGAATTCAGCCCCAGCATTTT

size: many
V: TRBV2
J: TRBJ1-1
D: TRBD1
CDR3: CASTPSGGGNTEAFF
DNA: TGTGCCAGCACTCCTTCAGGGGGCGGGAACACTGAAGCTTTCTTT

size: many
V: TRBV7-9
J: TRBJ1-2
D: -
CDR3: CASSLTVENYGYTF
DNA: TGTGCCAGCAGCTTAACAGTCGAAAACTATGGCTACACCTTC

size: few
V: TRBV5-1
J: TRBJ1-1
D: TRBD1
CDR3: CASSLKGQGAGTQAFF
DNA: TGCGCCAGCAGCTTGAAGGGACAGGGGGCAGGCACTCAAGCTTTCTTT

size: many
V: TRBV7-2
J: TRBJ2-4
D: TRBD1
CDR3: CASSTSRGMKYF
DNA: TGTGCCAGCAGCACCAGCAGGGGGATGAAGTACTTC

size: few
V: TRBV7-3
J: TRBJ2-1
D: TRBD1
CDR3: CASSLGQGAYNEQFF
DNA: TGTGCCAGCAGCCTAGGACAGGGGGCCTACAATGAGCAGTTCTTC

size: many
V: TRBV5-1
J: TRBJ1-2
D: TRBD1
CDR3: CASRQQGAGNYGYTF
DNA: TGCGCCAGCAGACAACAGGGGGCCGGTAACTATGGCTACACCTTC

size: few
V: TRBV4-2
J: TRBJ2-5
D: TRBD1
CDR3: CASSQLEKGARWETQYF
DNA: TGTGCCAGCAGCCAGTTGGAGAAGGGGGCTCGGTGGGAGACCCAGTACTTC

size: -
V: TRBV27
J: TRBJ1-6
D: TRBD1
CDR3: CASSYFTGTGGSPLHF
DNA: TGTGCCAGCAGCTACTTTACCGGGACAGGGGGTTCACCCCTCCACTTT

size: many
V: TRBV7-2
J: TRBJ2-3
D: -
CDR3: CASSWGLTDTQYF
DNA: TGTGCCAGCAGTTGGGGACTTACAGATACGCAGTATTTT

size: few
V: TRBV29-1
J: TRBJ2-3
D: TRBD2
CDR3: CSAGTSGGPYTQYF
DNA: TGCAGCGCTGGGACTAGCGGGGGTCCATATACGCAGTATTTT

size: many
V: TRBV7-2
J: TRBJ1-2
D: -
CDR3: CASSLPQGFGYGYTF
DNA: TGTGCCAGCAGCTTACCCCAGGGGTTCGGCTATGGCTACACCTTC

size: many
V: TRBV6-5
J: TRBJ2-7
D: -
CDR3: CASSYSTGYEQYF
DNA: TGTGCCAGCAGTTACTCGACAGGCTACGAGCAGTACTTC

size: few
V: TRBV15
J: TRBJ1-6
D: TRBD1
CDR3: CATSKSIRTGFSHSPLHF
DNA: TGTGCCACCAGCAAGTCTATCCGGACAGGGTTTTCTCATTCACCCCTCCACTTT

size: many
V: TRBV11-2
J: TRBJ2-1
D: -
CDR3: CASSFGAGRSYNEQFF
DNA: TGTGCCAGCAGCTTTGGTGCGGGCCGCTCCTACAATGAGCAGTTCTTC

size: few
V: TRBV12-3/TRBV12-4
J: TRBJ1-4
D: TRBD1
CDR3: CASSVARTGEKLFF
DNA: TGTGCCAGCAGCGTGGCCCGGACAGGGGAAAAACTGTTTTTT

size: many
V: TRBV27
J: TRBJ1-6
D: -
CDR3: CASSPQLSSYNSPLHF
DNA: TGTGCCAGCAGTCCACAGCTGAGCTCCTATAATTCACCCCTCCACTTT

size: few
V: TRBV5-1
J: TRBJ2-3
D: TRBD2
CDR3: CASSLASGGPGDTQYF
DNA: TGCGCCAGCAGCTTGGCTAGCGGGGGGCCGGGAGATACGCAGTATTTT

size: -
V: TRBV9
J: TRBJ1-1
D: TRBD1
CDR3: CASSSRQGTEAFF
DNA: TGTGCCAGCAGCTCCAGACAGGGCACTGAAGCTTTCTTT

size: -
V: TRBV7-6
J: TRBJ2-1
D: -
CDR3: CASSFDSYNEQFF
DNA: TGTGCCAGCAGCTTCGACAGTTACAATGAGCAGTTCTTC

size: many
V: TRBV11-3
J: TRBJ2-3
D: TRBD2
CDR3: CASSSRLAASDTQYF
DNA: TGTGCCAGCAGCTCCAGACTAGCTGCCTCAGATACGCAGTATTTT

size: many
V: TRBV7-8
J: TRBJ1-5
D: TRBD1
CDR3: CASSLVHGQGNQPQHF
DNA: TGTGCCAGCAGCTTAGTTCATGGACAGGGGAATCAGCCCCAGCATTTT

size: many
V: TRBV2
J: TRBJ1-4
D: TRBD1
CDR3: CASRGQGKEKLFF
DNA: TGTGCCAGCAGGGGACAGGGGAAGGAAAAACTGTTTTTT

size: many
V: TRBV13
J: TRBJ2-7
D: TRBD1
CDR3: CASSSPGQGAYEQYF
DNA: TGTGCCAGCAGCTCACCGGGACAGGGGGCGTACGAGCAGTACTTC

size: many
V: TRBV6-2/TRBV6-3
J: TRBJ1-2
D: TRBD1
CDR3: CASSYPFGTGVDLNYGYTF
DNA: TGTGCCAGCAGTTACCCTTTCGGGACAGGGGTCGACCTTAACTATGGCTACACCTTC

size: -
V: TRBV6-2/TRBV6-3
J: TRBJ2-5
D: -
CDR3: CASSQQGFWETQYF
DNA: TGTGCCAGCAGTCAACAGGGATTTTGGGAGACCCAGTACTTC

size: -
V: TRBV9
J: TRBJ1-2
D: TRBD1
CDR3: CASSSGDSRAF
DNA: TGTGCCAGCAGCAGTGGGGACAGCAGGGCCTTC

size: -
V: TRBV29-1
J: TRBJ2-5
D: -
CDR3: CSVERGRRETQYF
DNA: TGCAGCGTTGAAAGGGGGAGGAGGGAGACCCAGTACTTC

size: many
V: TRBV4-2
J: TRBJ2-7
D: -
CDR3: CASSQDYETQNYEQYF
DNA: TGTGCCAGCAGCCAAGATTACGAGACACAGAACTACGAGCAGTACTTC

size: many
V: TRBV10-1
J: TRBJ1-3
D: -
CDR3: CASSEDSSGNTIYF
DNA: TGCGCCAGCAGTGAGGACAGTAGCGGAAACACCATATATTTT

size: many
V: TRBV4-1
J: TRBJ2-7
D: TRBD2
CDR3: CASSHPGTTTYEQYF
DNA: TGCGCCAGCAGCCACCCCGGGACTACCACCTACGAGCAGTACTTC

size: -
V: TRBV28
J: TRBJ1-5
D: TRBD1
CDR3: CASSRDRYNQPQHF
DNA: TGTGCCAGCAGCCGGGACAGGTACAATCAGCCCCAGCATTTT

size: many
V: TRBV18
J: TRBJ2-3
D: TRBD2
CDR3: CASSLRAGDTDTQYF
DNA: TGTGCCAGCTCCCTTAGGGCGGGGGACACAGATACGCAGTATTTT

size: many
V: TRBV18
J: TRBJ1-3
D: -
CDR3: CASSPPGGSGNTIYF
DNA: TGTGCCAGCTCACCCCCAGGAGGCTCTGGAAACACCATATATTTT

size: many
V: TRBV19
J: TRBJ2-3
D: -
CDR3: CASSILGASTDTQYF
DNA: TGTGCCAGTAGTATTTTGGGGGCGAGCACAGATACGCAGTATTTT

size: many
V: TRBV19
J: TRBJ2-3
D: -
CDR3: CASSTVLRFGQYF
DNA: TGTGCCAGTAGTACTGTACTTAGATTTGGGCAGTATTTT

size: many
V: TRBV24-1
J: TRBJ2-7
D: -
CDR3: CATSDFGHEQYF
DNA: TGTGCCACCAGTGATTTTGGGCACGAGCAGTACTTC

size: many
V: TRBV6-6
J: TRBJ1-6
D: -
CDR3: CASSSPGLNSPLHF
DNA: TGTGCCAGCAGTTCGCCAGGGCTTAATTCACCCCTCCACTTT

size: many
V: TRBV6-6
J: TRBJ1-1
D: TRBD1
CDR3: CASSRQGVRTEAFF
DNA: TGTGCCAGCAGCAGACAGGGGGTAAGGACTGAAGCTTTCTTT

size: many
V: TRBV12-3/TRBV12-4
J: TRBJ2-1
D: TRBD2
CDR3: CASTNGEGLAGHNEQFF
DNA: TGTGCCAGCACCAACGGCGAGGGACTAGCGGGGCACAATGAGCAGTTCTTC

size: many
V: TRBV12-3/TRBV12-4
J: TRBJ2-1
D: TRBD1
CDR3: CANSRGGPSYNEQFF
DNA: TGTGCCAACTCTCGAGGGGGCCCATCCTACAATGAGCAGTTCTTC

size: many
V: TRBV14
J: TRBJ2-5
D: TRBD1
CDR3: CASSATAGQGKGTQYF
DNA: TGTGCCAGCAGCGCTACGGCGGGACAGGGGAAGGGGACCCAGTACTTC

size: many
V: TRBV19
J: TRBJ2-5
D: -
CDR3: CASSLQNREETQYF
DNA: TGTGCCAGTAGTCTCCAAAACAGGGAAGAGACCCAGTACTTC

size: many
V: TRBV2
J: TRBJ1-2
D: TRBD1
CDR3: CASSGGQFPYGYTF
DNA: TGTGCCAGCAGTGGGGGACAGTTTCCCTATGGCTACACCTTC

size: many
V: TRBV12-3/TRBV12-4
J: TRBJ1-2
D: -
CDR3: CASSSRTPLESGYTF
DNA: TGTGCCAGCAGTTCAAGGACACCCCTTGAGAGTGGCTACACCTTC

size: many
V: TRBV11-1
J: TRBJ1-1
D: -
CDR3: CASSLGSGTTEAFF
DNA: TGTGCCAGCAGCTTAGGGTCAGGTACCACTGAAGCTTTCTTT

size: -
V: TRBV2
J: TRBJ2-7
D: TRBD1
CDR3: CASSDGQGSYEQYF
DNA: TGTGCCAGCAGTGACGGACAGGGGTCCTACGAGCAGTACTTC

size: many
V: TRBV6-5
J: TRBJ2-3
D: -
CDR3: CASGRGTDTQYF
DNA: TGTGCCAGCGGGCGGGGCACAGATACGCAGTATTTT

size: many
V: TRBV6-5
J: TRBJ2-3
D: TRBD1
CDR3: CASSQTGTQYF
DNA: TGTGCCAGCAGCCAGACAGGGACGCAGTATTTT

size: many
V: TRBV6-1
J: TRBJ2-7
D: -
CDR3: CASSASDIYYEQYF
DNA: TGTGCCAGCAGTGCTAGCGACATCTACTACGAGCAGTACTTC

size: -
V: TRBV23-1
J: TRBJ2-5
D: -
CDR3: CASSPQKIQETQYF
DNA: TGCGCCAGCAGCCCCCAGAAGATCCAAGAGACCCAGTACTTC

size: many
V: TRBV7-6
J: TRBJ1-5
D: -
CDR3: CASSTTRGQFSNQPQHF
DNA: TGTGCCAGCAGTACCACTCGAGGACAATTTAGCAATCAGCCCCAGCATTTT

size: many
V: TRBV27
J: TRBJ2-7
D: TRBD2
CDR3: CASSLWGSGGPREQYF
DNA: TGTGCCAGCAGCCTATGGGGGAGCGGGGGGCCGCGGGAGCAGTACTTC